The 28 T cell receptor beta chains reported below all come from one sample, sequenced in a study of cytomegalovirus exposure and HLA in healthy donors. PCR primers comprised 60 Vbeta and 13 Jbeta primers. The table came from immunoSEQ multiplex PCR; TCRdb's copy has only in-frame clones and leaves some out. The table shows around 150,000 clones, with approximately 83% occurring only once. The specimen was PBMCs. These receptors all stem from a man between 40 and 49 years old in good health and CMV-seronegative.

The rearrangement joins TRBV7-2 to TRBJ2-1; D remains ambiguous. The CDR3 has 13 residues. V was pared by 8 bases and J by 4 bases, with 12 bases between. Per germline, CDR1 SGHTA and CDR2 FQGNSA. The CDR3 bases are TGTGCCAGCTCTCCTATTATTTACAATGAGCAGTTCTTC. Encoded protein: CASSPIIYNEQFF.

The gene calls are TRBV19 and TRBJ2-5, with 8 bases identical to TRBD2. The germline gives CDR1 LNHDA, CDR2 SQIVND (reference sequence). The CDR3 runs 13 residues. J gave up 3 bases and V 4 bases, and 1 base lay outside the gene matches. The chain's CDR3 is CASSRAGEETQYF. As DNA, the CDR3 is TGTGCCAGTAGTAGAGCGGGGGAAGAGACCCAGTACTTC.

This clone was detected once. The J gene is TRBJ1-2, the V gene TRBV7-9; TRBD1 agrees at 7 bases. The CDR3 loop spans 15 amino acids. Germline V gene lookup returns CDR1 SEHNR and CDR2 FQNEAQ (reference sequence). Unmatched junction bases numbered 13, after V lost 5 bases and J lost 7 bases. This CDR3 is CASSLTGVRLGGYTF. The DNA of the CDR3 is TGTGCCAGCAGCCTAACAGGGGTCAGGTTAGGTGGCTACACCTTC.

V and J are TRBV5-1 and TRBJ2-1; 8 bases are shared with TRBD2. CDR1 and CDR2 from the germline V gene are SGHRS and YFSETQ. This CDR3 contains 16 residues. J lost 0 bases, V lost 5 bases, and 7 bases had no gene match. CDR3 coding DNA: TGCGCCAGCAGACTACGAAGCGGGAGCTCCTACAATGAGCAGTTCTTC. This sequence encodes CASRLRSGSSYNEQFF.

The V gene is TRBV7-7, the J gene TRBJ2-5, with 7 bases aligning to TRBD2. CDR1 SSHAT and CDR2 FNYEAQ come from the germline V gene (reference sequence). V trimming: 3 bases; J trimming: 3 bases; junction bases outside the gene matches: 10. The CDR3 runs 16 residues. CDR3 DNA: TGTGCCAGCAGCTTGGGAGGGAGTCCGTTTAAAGAGACCCAGTACTTC. Its protein is CASSLGGSPFKETQYF.

The genes are TRBV7-6 and TRBJ1-6; unclear D gene. The CDR3 is 13 amino acids. The germline CDR1 and CDR2 sequences are SGHVS and FNYEAQ. V lost 2 bases to trimming and J lost 5 bases, with 4 bases between them. The CDR3 is CASSLTDNSPLHF. In DNA form, the CDR3 reads TGTGCCAGCAGCTTAACAGATAATTCACCCCTCCACTTT.

The chain uses TRBV4-1 and TRBJ1-1; D is uncertain. Germline-derived CDR1 and CDR2 are MGHRA and YSYEKL. Trimming removed 4 bases from V and 6 bases from J, with 12 bases in between. The CDR3 consists of 13 residues. The CDR3 DNA reads as TGCGCCAGCAGCCCCGACATCTTCTCTGAAGCTTTCTTT. Protein sequence: CASSPDIFSEAFF.

This clone is medium-sized. The chain combines TRBV6-4 with TRBJ2-2, with TRBD2 matching 9 bases. Germline loops: CDR1 MRHNA, CDR2 SNTAGT. This CDR3 has 15 residues. The V segment lost 4 bases and the J segment 4 bases; nucleotides outside the gene matches: 4. The CDR3 loop is CASSASGDITGELFF. In DNA, the CDR3 is TGTGCCAGCAGTGCTAGCGGGGACATCACCGGGGAGCTGTTTTTT.

This clone was picked up one time. V usage is TRBV7-9 and J usage is TRBJ2-7, with TRBD1 identical over 7 bases. Trimming at V came to 10 bases and at J to 1 base, leaving 7 bases not matched to a gene. CDR3 length: 13 amino acids. Germline V gene sequence: CDR1 SEHNR, CDR2 FQNEAQ (reference sequence). This CDR3 is CATRDSLSYEQYF. The CDR3 DNA reads as TGTGCCACCCGGGACAGTCTTTCCTACGAGCAGTACTTC.

This clone was seen only a few times. The chain has TRBV30 and TRBJ2-3; 9 bases are shared with TRBD2. With V trimmed by 5 bases and J by 6 bases, 12 bases remained unmatched. Per the germline V gene, CDR1 is GTSNPN and CDR2 is SVGIG (reference sequence). The CDR3 contains 15 residues. Here the CDR3 DNA reads TGTGCCTGGTTGCCCTGGCTAGCGGGATCGGATACGCAGTATTTT. It specifies CAWLPWLAGSDTQYF. Full variable domain (missing parts from reference TRBV30 and TRBJ2-3): SQTIHQWPATLVQPVGSPLSLECTVEGTSNPNLYWYRQAAGRGLQLLFYSVGIGQISSEVPQNLSASRPQDRQFILSSKKLLLSDSGFYLCAWLPWLAGSDTQYFGPGTRLTVL.

The chain links TRBV5-6 to TRBJ1-4; D gene unclear. CDR1 and CDR2 from the germline V gene are SGHDT and YYEEEE. There are 13 residues in the CDR3. Trimming took off 4 bases at V and 8 bases at J, with 12 bases between the two ends. CDR3: CASSRYTVEKLFF. The CDR3 DNA sequence: TGTGCCAGCAGCAGATACACAGTGGAAAAACTGTTTTTT.

The chain links TRBV29-1 to TRBJ2-6; D remains ambiguous. The CDR3 covers 17 residues. Trimming left V 0 bases short and J 4 bases short, with 16 bases between. Germline CDR1 and CDR2: SQVTM and ANQGSEA. This CDR3 is CSVEDRVEPGGANVLTF. DNA for the CDR3: TGCAGCGTTGAAGATCGGGTAGAGCCTGGCGGGGCCAACGTCCTGACTTTC.

The rearrangement uses TRBV9 and TRBJ2-5; 7 bases fit TRBD2. The CDR3 contains 12 residues. J lost 9 bases, V lost 4 bases, and 6 bases had no gene match. Per the germline V gene, CDR1 is SGDLS and CDR2 is YYNGEE. DNA of the CDR3: TGTGCCAGCAGCTTCCCGGGAGGCCCCCAGTACTTC. Its protein is CASSFPGGPQYF.

This clone was observed a single time. The chain links TRBV14 to TRBJ2-2; D uncertain. CDR3 length: 15 amino acids. Trimming removed 5 bases at V and 6 bases at J, with 16 bases between. The germline gives CDR1 SGHDN, CDR2 FVKESK. This CDR3 is CASSLAPLGAGELFF. For the CDR3, the DNA is TGTGCCAGCAGCTTAGCCCCGTTAGGCGCCGGGGAGCTGTTTTTT.

The chain combines TRBV29-1 with TRBJ2-4; no definite D call. Germline V gives CDR1 SQVTM, CDR2 ANQGSEA. The germline V and J ends were trimmed by 6 bases and 0 bases, with 9 bases remaining between them. The CDR3 loop spans 13 amino acids. The CDR3 sequence is CSVSPIAKNIQYF. CDR3 nucleotide sequence: TGCAGCGTATCACCTATAGCCAAAAACATTCAGTACTTC.

This clone was observed a few times. This chain joins TRBV2 and TRBJ1-5; TRBD1 is a possible D gene (6 bases). This CDR3 has 14 amino acids. V was cut by 3 bases and J by 4 bases, with 10 bases left in between. Germline CDR1 reads SNHLY; CDR2 reads FYNNEI. CDR3 DNA: TGTGCCAGCAGTGAGTCACAGGGTAATCAGCCCCAGCATTTT. Residues: CASSESQGNQPQHF.

This clone was counted once. The V and J genes are TRBV30 and TRBJ2-1; 11 bases agree with TRBD2. The CDR3 totals 15 residues. The germline CDR1 and CDR2 sequences are GTSNPN and SVGIG (reference sequence). After removal of 0 bases from V and 9 bases from J, the junction contained 7 bases not matched to a gene. CDR3 DNA sequence: TGTGCCTGGAGTGTCGTAGCGGGAGGGCCTTTTGAGCAGTTCTTC. It is translated as CAWSVVAGGPFEQFF.

The rearrangement uses TRBV18 and TRBJ2-3; D not certain. The germline V gene encodes CDR1 KGHSH and CDR2 LQKENI. CDR3 size: 13 residues. V was pared by 4 bases and J by 0 bases, with 5 bases between. The CDR3 region is CASSQQSTDTQYF. CDR3 bases: TGTGCCAGCTCACAACAAAGCACAGATACGCAGTATTTT.

The V and J genes are TRBV5-4 and TRBJ2-5, with 7 bases identical to TRBD1. Germline V gene sequence: CDR1 SGHNT, CDR2 YYREEE (reference sequence). This CDR3 is built from 15 residues. The trim removed 4 bases at V and 2 bases at J, leaving 8 bases unmatched. CDR3 sequence: CASSTKQGLQETQYF. CDR3 DNA sequence: TGTGCCAGCAGCACAAAACAGGGGCTTCAAGAGACCCAGTACTTC.

This clone appeared once. J is TRBJ1-1 and V is TRBV30; unclear D gene. This CDR3 is built from 12 residues. V was shortened by 5 bases and J by 3 bases, with 10 bases between the two germline ends. Germline V gives CDR1 GTSNPN, CDR2 SVGIG (reference sequence). This CDR3 reads CAWHRGYTEAFF. DNA for the CDR3: TGTGCCTGGCATAGAGGGTACACTGAAGCTTTCTTT.

The chain employs TRBV4-1 and TRBJ2-3, with TRBD1 as a possible D gene (6 bases). This CDR3 spans 16 amino acids. Trimming cost V 3 bases and J 0 bases, with 13 bases left between them. Germline values: CDR1 MGHRA, CDR2 YSYEKL. The CDR3 sequence: CASSQTGTRSTDTQYF. For the CDR3, the DNA is TGCGCCAGCAGCCAGACCGGGACACGGAGCACAGATACGCAGTATTTT.

The rearrangement uses TRBV4-1 and TRBJ2-7, with TRBD2 identical over 11 bases. This CDR3 contains 16 residues. Germline V gene sequence: CDR1 MGHRA, CDR2 YSYEKL. The V and J ends lost 3 bases and 1 base, in that order; junction bases with no gene match: 5. CDR3 nucleotide sequence: TGCGCCAGCAGCCAGGTGACTAGCGGGGCATCCTACGAGCAGTACTTC. Its translation is CASSQVTSGASYEQYF.

The chain recombines TRBV4-1 with TRBJ1-5; 9 nucleotides align to TRBD1. There are 14 residues in the CDR3. V shed 4 bases and J 10 bases; nucleotides not matched to a gene: 8. Germline CDR1 reads MGHRA; CDR2 reads YSYEKL. The CDR3 DNA follows: TGCGCCAGCAGCCTCTCGGGGACAGGGCGACCCCAGCATTTT. Protein: CASSLSGTGRPQHF.

The V call is TRBV27, the J call TRBJ2-3, with a tentative D call TRBD1 (5 bases). The CDR3 sequence is 14 residues long. Trimming took off 1 base at V and 5 bases at J, with 10 bases between the two ends. Germline CDR1 and CDR2: MNHEY and SMNVEV (reference sequence). The DNA for the CDR3 is TGTGCCAGCAGTTTATTTAGGGGTCAAGATACGCAGTATTTT. This translates into CASSLFRGQDTQYF.

This chain links TRBV6-1 with TRBJ2-2; perhaps TRBD2 as D (6 bases). Germline V gene sequence: CDR1 MNHNS, CDR2 SASEGT. The V and J ends lost 2 bases and 8 bases respectively, with 12 bases between them. The CDR3 totals 14 residues. DNA of the CDR3: TGTGCCAGCAGTGAATTGGGGGGAGGAGGGGAGCTGTTTTTT. Translation: CASSELGGGGELFF.

The rearrangement uses TRBV6-1 and TRBJ1-1; D call uncertain. Germline V gene sequence: CDR1 MNHNS, CDR2 SASEGT. Deletions cut 0 bases from V and 5 bases from J, with 13 bases between. The CDR3 totals 15 residues. DNA for the CDR3: TGTGCCAGCAGTGAAGCGCTGAAGGGAGAGACTGAAGCTTTCTTT. This encodes CASSEALKGETEAFF.

This clone was detected a few times. The chain couples TRBV6-4 to TRBJ2-2; TRBD2 matches at 7 bases. V gave up 4 bases and J gave up 4 bases; unmatched junction bases: 0. Looked up from germline, CDR1 is MRHNA and CDR2 is SNTAGT. The CDR3 extends over 13 amino acids. The CDR3 DNA sequence: TGTGCCAGCAGTGGGACTAGCACCGGGGAGCTGTTTTTT. Protein sequence: CASSGTSTGELFF.

The genes are TRBV7-2 and TRBJ2-7, with 9 positions matching TRBD1. With V trimmed by 4 bases and J by 9 bases, 7 bases remained unmatched. Germline V gene data show CDR1 as SGHTA and CDR2 as FQGNSA. The CDR3 totals 13 residues. CDR3 in amino acids: CASSSADRGRQYF. The CDR3 bases are TGTGCCAGCAGCTCCGCGGACAGGGGTCGGCAGTACTTC.